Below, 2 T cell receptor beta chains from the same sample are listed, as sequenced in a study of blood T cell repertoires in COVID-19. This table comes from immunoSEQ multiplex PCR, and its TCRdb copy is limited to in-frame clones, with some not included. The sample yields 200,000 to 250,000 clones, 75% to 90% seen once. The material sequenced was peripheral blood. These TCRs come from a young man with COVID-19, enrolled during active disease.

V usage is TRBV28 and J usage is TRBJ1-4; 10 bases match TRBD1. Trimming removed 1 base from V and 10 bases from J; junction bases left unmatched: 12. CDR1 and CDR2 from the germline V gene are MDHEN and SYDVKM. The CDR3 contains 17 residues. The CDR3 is CASSLSAPGQGSRKLFF. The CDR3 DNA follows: TGTGCCAGCAGTTTATCGGCCCCGGGACAGGGGTCCAGAAAACTGTTTTTT.

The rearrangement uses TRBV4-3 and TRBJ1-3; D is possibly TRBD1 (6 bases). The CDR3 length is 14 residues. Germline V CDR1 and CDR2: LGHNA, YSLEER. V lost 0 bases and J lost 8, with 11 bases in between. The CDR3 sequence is CASSQEQGRHTIYF. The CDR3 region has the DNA TGCGCCAGCAGCCAAGAACAGGGTCGGCACACCATATATTTT.